The 3 T cell receptor beta chains given below trace back to one sample, sequenced in a study of T cell responses to AZD1222 COVID-19 vaccine. Sequencing used immunoSEQ multiplex PCR; TCRdb keeps in-frame clones, though not all of them. Of over 100,000 clones listed, more than 70% are singletons. The sequencing here drew on peripheral blood, taken on day 0 of AZD1222 vaccination. Receptors originate from an adult in good health.

The gene calls are TRBV27 and TRBJ2-7, with 7 bases fitting TRBD1. J gave up 3 bases and V 9 bases, and 11 bases lay outside the gene matches. CDR1 is MNHEY and CDR2 is SMNVEV in the germline V gene (reference sequence). This CDR3 has 14 amino acids. Written as DNA, the CDR3 is TGTGCCAGGTTAATAGACAGGGTCAACTACGAGCAGTACTTC. Its protein product is CARLIDRVNYEQYF.

The chain carries TRBV19 and TRBJ2-1, with D maybe TRBD2 (6 bases). The CDR3 is made up of 18 amino acids. CDR1 is LNHDA and CDR2 is SQIVND in the germline V gene (reference sequence). The ends were cut back, 5 bases at V and 10 bases at J, with 30 bases in the middle. For the CDR3, the DNA is TGTGCCAGTAGTCTTAGACATGGGGCGGGATCCCTACAACCGGAGCAGTTCTTC. This sequence encodes CASSLRHGAGSLQPEQFF.

V gene TRBV10-3 combines with J gene TRBJ2-1; no firm D call. The CDR3 covers 15 residues. The germline V and J ends were trimmed by 2 bases and 0 bases, with 8 bases remaining between them. Per the germline V gene, CDR1 is ENHRY and CDR2 is SYGVKD. CDR3 region: CAISEEESSYNEQFF. DNA of the CDR3: TGTGCCATCAGTGAGGAGGAGAGCTCCTACAATGAGCAGTTCTTC.